This T cell receptor (beta chain) is drawn from a study of post-analysis software for immune sequencing data. TCR beta cDNA libraries included unique molecular identifiers. Starting from roughly 1.1 to 9.2 million T cells, the study yielded about 500,000 cDNA molecules. TCRdb independently ran MiXCR on the PCR reads; one entry per CDR3 protein. In the table there are approximately 570,000 distinct CDR3 sequences, about 44% of which are singletons. A word on this clonotype: Its antigen is as yet unknown.

Overall study findings and caveats: Significantly decreased normalized Chao1 diversity was recorded for multiple sclerosis patients relative to controls. Comparison of patients with controls showed a handful of TRBV segments more frequent in patients, TRBV5-6, TRBV5-1 and TRBV20-1 among them.

The CDR3 extends over 15 amino acids. CDR1 and CDR2 (germline): DFQATT, SNEGSKA (reference sequence). Unmatched junction bases numbered 6, after V lost 6 bases and J lost 3 bases. The origin of this receptor is a girl between 5 and 17 years old with multiple sclerosis. Sequencing input: blood. The J gene is TRBJ2-3, the V gene TRBV20-1; 13 bases align to TRBD2. CDR3: CSAWTSGSRTDTQYF. CDR3 sequence (DNA): TGCAGTGCCTGGACTAGCGGGAGTAGAACAGATACGCAGTATTTT.